The 12 T cell receptor beta chains given below trace back to one sample, sequenced in a study of T cells after yellow fever vaccination. TCRdb re-called the 5' RACE reads through MiXCR, storing one row per CDR3 protein. The sample consists of 550,000 or so distinct CDR3 sequences, about a fifth of them appearing once. This sample comprised PBMCs, obtained 15 days after the yellow fever booster vaccination. Source of these receptors: a man younger than 45 who received the YFV17D yellow fever vaccine.

The J gene is TRBJ1-5, the V gene TRBV2; TRBD1 agrees at 9 bases. The trim removed 7 bases at V and 7 bases at J, leaving 11 bases unmatched. The CDR3 has 15 residues. The germline V gene has CDR1 SNHLY and CDR2 FYNNEI. The CDR3 nucleotides read TGTGCCAGCATGCGAGACAGGGGGTCCGGACAGCCCCAGCATTTT. Protein sequence: CASMRDRGSGQPQHF.

The rearrangement uses TRBV6-1 and TRBJ2-7; D possibly corresponds to TRBD2 (6 bases). V lost 8 bases and J lost 6, with 20 bases in between. Germline V lookup: CDR1 MNHNS, CDR2 SASEGT. The CDR3 contains 14 residues. The CDR3 reads CASLTPFGGAEQYF. The CDR3 region has the DNA TGTGCCAGCCTGACGCCCTTCGGAGGGGCCGAGCAGTACTTC.

This clonotype was detected a few times. The V call is TRBV20-1, the J call TRBJ2-3; tentative D call: TRBD2 (6 bases). The CDR3 consists of 12 residues. Germline lookup yields CDR1 DFQATT and CDR2 SNEGSKA (reference sequence). Deletions cut 4 bases from V and 1 base from J, with 6 bases between. As DNA, the CDR3 is TGCAGTGCTAAGCGGGGCACAGATACGCAGTATTTT. It encodes CSAKRGTDTQYF.

V is TRBV20-1 and J is TRBJ1-1; D perhaps matches TRBD1 (6 bases). V shed 6 bases and J shed 6 bases, with 17 bases lying between them. Germline V gene lookup returns CDR1 DFQATT and CDR2 SNEGSKA (reference sequence). CDR3 length: 13 amino acids. The CDR3 sequence is CSAEPGAGPEAFF. CDR3 in DNA: TGCAGTGCCGAACCGGGGGCGGGGCCTGAAGCTTTCTTT.

The rearrangement uses TRBV20-1 and TRBJ1-2, with 11 nucleotides matching TRBD1. V was pared by 6 bases and J by 5 bases, with 11 bases of the junction left unmatched. The CDR3 has 15 amino acids. Germline V CDR1 and CDR2: DFQATT, SNEGSKA (reference sequence). CDR3 DNA sequence: TGCAGTGCCCTTGACCGGGACAGGGGGAATTATGGCTACACCTTC. Translation gives CSALDRDRGNYGYTF.

The chain links TRBV29-1 to TRBJ2-2; D possibly corresponds to TRBD2 (5 bases). The CDR3 totals 13 residues. The V gene's germline CDR1 is SQVTM and CDR2 ANQGSEA. V lost 6 bases and J lost 2, with 10 bases in between. CDR3 residues: CSVRTGNTGELFF. The DNA for the CDR3 is TGCAGCGTCCGGACGGGAAACACCGGGGAGCTGTTTTTT.

In its sample, this clonotype was seen a few times. The chain links TRBV5-6 to TRBJ2-7; the D gene is possibly TRBD2 (7 bases). The CDR3 is 12 amino acids. With 10 bases removed from V and 9 bases from J, the gap between germline ends came to 20 bases. Germline V CDR1 and CDR2: SGHDT, YYEEEE. The chain's CDR3 is CASRGKGGVQYF. CDR3 nucleotide sequence: TGTGCCTCCAGAGGAAAGGGGGGGGTGCAGTACTTC.

This chain uses TRBV11-2 with TRBJ2-2; TRBD1 might be the D (5 bases). Trimming took off 5 bases at V and 8 bases at J, with 27 bases between the two ends. The germline V gene has CDR1 SGHAT and CDR2 FQNNGV. CDR3 length equals 18 residues. The DNA for the CDR3 is TGTGCCAGCAGCGTCTCCATCTTCAGGGAAAAGCGCGCTGGGGAGCTGTTTTTT. Residues: CASSVSIFREKRAGELFF.

There are a few counts of this clonotype. The chain uses TRBV20-1 and TRBJ1-4; D is undetermined. The V end was cut by 6 bases, the J end by 10 bases, with 18 bases between. Germline CDR1 and CDR2: DFQATT and SNEGSKA (reference sequence). The CDR3 runs to 13 residues. CDR3 DNA: TGCAGTGCGACCGAGGTTAATAAAGGAAAACTGTTTTTT. This sequence encodes CSATEVNKGKLFF.

The chain couples TRBV20-1 to TRBJ2-7; 8 nucleotides match TRBD2. The CDR3 loop spans 13 amino acids. V was clipped by 6 bases and J by 3 bases; unmatched bases: 7. Germline assignment: CDR1 DFQATT and CDR2 SNEGSKA (reference sequence). The CDR3 bases are TGCAGTGCGTTGGGGACTAGGGACTACGAGCAGTACTTC. It is translated as CSALGTRDYEQYF.

A few counts support this clonotype. This rearrangement joins TRBV19 to TRBJ2-7; D might be TRBD1 (5 bases). V was pared by 8 bases and J by 2 bases, with 16 bases between. This CDR3 is 14 amino acids long. Germline V lookup: CDR1 LNHDA, CDR2 SQIVND (reference sequence). For the CDR3, the DNA is TGTGCCAGTGGTGAGGCTGGGGCCCCCTACGAGCAGTACTTC. This gives the protein CASGEAGAPYEQYF. The variable domain in full, completed from reference TRBV19 and TRBJ2-7, reads DGGITQSPKYLFRKEGQNVTLSCEQNLNHDAMYWYRQDPGQGLRLIYYSQIVNDFQKGDIAEGYSVSREKKESFPLTVTSAQKNPTAFYLCASGEAGAPYEQYFGPGTRLTVT.

This sequence joins TRBV7-9 and TRBJ2-3, with D hard to call. V gave up 1 base and J gave up 8 bases, with 13 bases separating them. Looked up from germline, CDR1 is SEHNR and CDR2 is FQNEAQ (reference sequence). This CDR3 comprises 14 residues. CDR3 amino acids: CASSLGLITTTQYF. CDR3 coding DNA: TGTGCCAGCAGCTTAGGGCTAATCACCACTACGCAGTATTTT.